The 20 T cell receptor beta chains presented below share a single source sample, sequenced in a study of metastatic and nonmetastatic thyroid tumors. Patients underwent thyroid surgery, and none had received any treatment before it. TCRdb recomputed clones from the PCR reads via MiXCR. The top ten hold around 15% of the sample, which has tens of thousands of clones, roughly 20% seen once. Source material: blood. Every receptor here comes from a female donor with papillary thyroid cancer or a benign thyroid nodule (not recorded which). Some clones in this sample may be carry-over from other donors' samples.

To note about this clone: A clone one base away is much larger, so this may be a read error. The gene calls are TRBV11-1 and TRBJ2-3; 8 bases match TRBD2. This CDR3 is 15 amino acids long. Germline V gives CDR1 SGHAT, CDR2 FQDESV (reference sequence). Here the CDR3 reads CASSHSGTYTDTKYF. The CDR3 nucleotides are TGTGCCAGCAGTCATAGCGGGACCTACACAGATACGAAGTATTTT.

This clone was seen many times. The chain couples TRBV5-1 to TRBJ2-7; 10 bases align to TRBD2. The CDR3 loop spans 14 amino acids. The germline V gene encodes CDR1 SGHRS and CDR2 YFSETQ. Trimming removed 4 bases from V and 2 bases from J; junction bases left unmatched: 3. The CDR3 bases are TGCGCCAGCAGCGTGGGACTAGCGACCTACGAGCAGTACTTC. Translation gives CASSVGLATYEQYF.

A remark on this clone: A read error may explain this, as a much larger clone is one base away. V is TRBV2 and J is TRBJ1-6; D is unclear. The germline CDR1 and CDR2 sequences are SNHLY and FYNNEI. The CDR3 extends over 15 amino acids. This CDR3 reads CASSPSCGSNSPPHF. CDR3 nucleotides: TGTGCCAGCAGCCCCTCGTGTGGTAGCAATTCACCCCCCCACTTT.

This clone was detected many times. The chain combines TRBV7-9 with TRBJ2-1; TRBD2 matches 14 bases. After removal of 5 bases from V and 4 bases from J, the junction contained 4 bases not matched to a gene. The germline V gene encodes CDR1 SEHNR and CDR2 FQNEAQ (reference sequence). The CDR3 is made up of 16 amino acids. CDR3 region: CASSLRLAGGYNEQFF. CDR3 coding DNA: TGTGCCAGCAGCCTACGACTAGCGGGAGGGTACAATGAGCAGTTCTTC.

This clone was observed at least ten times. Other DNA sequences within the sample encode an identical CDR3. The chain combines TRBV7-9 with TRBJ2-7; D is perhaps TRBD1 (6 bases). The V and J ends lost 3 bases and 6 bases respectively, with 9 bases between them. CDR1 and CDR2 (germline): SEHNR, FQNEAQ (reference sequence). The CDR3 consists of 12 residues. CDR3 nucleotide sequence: TGTGCCAGCAGCTTTGGGGGCGGCGAGCAGTACTTC. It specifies CASSFGGGEQYF. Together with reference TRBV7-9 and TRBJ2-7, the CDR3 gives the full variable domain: DTGVSQNPRHKITKRGQNVTFRCDPISEHNRLYWYRQTLGQGPEFLTYFQNEAQLEKSRLLSDRFSAERPKGSFSTLEIQRTEQGDSAMYLCASSFGGGEQYFGPGTRLTVT.

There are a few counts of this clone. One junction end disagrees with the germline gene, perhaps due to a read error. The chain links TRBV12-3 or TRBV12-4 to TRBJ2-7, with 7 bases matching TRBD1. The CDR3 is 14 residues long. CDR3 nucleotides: TGTTCCAGCAGTCGAACCGGGACAGAATACGAGCAGTACTTC. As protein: CSSSRTGTEYEQYF.

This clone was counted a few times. Written as DNA, the CDR3 is TGTGCCAGCAGTTCCTATAGCGGGTACCACAATGAGCAGTTCTTC. Protein product: CASSSYSGYHNEQFF. J is TRBJ2-1 and V is TRBV27; 7 nucleotides agree with TRBD2. Per the germline V gene, CDR1 is MNHEY and CDR2 is SMNVEV (reference sequence). V trimming: 4 bases; J trimming: 5 bases; junction bases outside the gene matches: 8. The CDR3 has 15 residues.

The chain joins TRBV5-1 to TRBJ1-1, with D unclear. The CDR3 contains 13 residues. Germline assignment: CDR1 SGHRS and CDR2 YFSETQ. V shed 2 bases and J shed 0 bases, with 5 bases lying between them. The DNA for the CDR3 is TGCGCCAGCAGCTTCCTAGTGAACACTGAAGCTTTCTTT. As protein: CASSFLVNTEAFF.

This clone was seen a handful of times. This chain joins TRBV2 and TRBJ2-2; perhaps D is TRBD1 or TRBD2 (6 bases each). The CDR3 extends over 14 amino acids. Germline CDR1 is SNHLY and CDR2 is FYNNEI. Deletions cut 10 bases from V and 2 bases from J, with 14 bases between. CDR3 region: CATRLGGNTGELFF. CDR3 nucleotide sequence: TGTGCCACCCGGTTGGGGGGCAACACCGGGGAGCTGTTTTTT.

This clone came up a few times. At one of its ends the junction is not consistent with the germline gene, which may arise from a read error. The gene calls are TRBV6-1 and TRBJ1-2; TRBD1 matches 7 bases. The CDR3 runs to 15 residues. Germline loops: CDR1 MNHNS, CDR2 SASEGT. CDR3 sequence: CAIAGTDLNRYVYTF. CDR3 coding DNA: TGTGCCATCGCCGGGACAGATCTTAATCGCTATGTCTACACCTTC.

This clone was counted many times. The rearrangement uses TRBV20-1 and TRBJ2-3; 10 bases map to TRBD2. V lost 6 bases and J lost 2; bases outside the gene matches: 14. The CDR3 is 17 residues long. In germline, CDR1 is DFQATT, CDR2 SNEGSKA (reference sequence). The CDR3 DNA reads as TGCAGTGCAAAAACCCCATTAGCGGGAGGTATCACAGATACGCAGTATTTT. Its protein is CSAKTPLAGGITDTQYF.

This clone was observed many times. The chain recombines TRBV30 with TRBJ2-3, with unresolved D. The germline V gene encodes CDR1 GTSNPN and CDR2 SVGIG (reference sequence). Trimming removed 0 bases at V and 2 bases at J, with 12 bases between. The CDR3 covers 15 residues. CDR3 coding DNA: TGTGCCTGGAGTGTCCACCGGACGATCACAGATACGCAGTATTTT. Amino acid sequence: CAWSVHRTITDTQYF. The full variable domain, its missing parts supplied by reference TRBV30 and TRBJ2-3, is SQTIHQWPATLVQPVGSPLSLECTVEGTSNPNLYWYRQAAGRGLQLLFYSVGIGQISSEVPQNLSASRPQDRQFILSSKKLLLSDSGFYLCAWSVHRTITDTQYFGPGTRLTVL.

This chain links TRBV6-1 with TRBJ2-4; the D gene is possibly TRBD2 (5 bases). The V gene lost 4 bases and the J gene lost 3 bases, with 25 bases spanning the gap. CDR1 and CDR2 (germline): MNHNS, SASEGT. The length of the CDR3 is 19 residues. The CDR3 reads CASSVIGAVARADKNIQYF. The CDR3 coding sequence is TGTGCCAGCAGTGTTATAGGAGCCGTCGCGAGAGCGGACAAAAACATTCAGTACTTC.

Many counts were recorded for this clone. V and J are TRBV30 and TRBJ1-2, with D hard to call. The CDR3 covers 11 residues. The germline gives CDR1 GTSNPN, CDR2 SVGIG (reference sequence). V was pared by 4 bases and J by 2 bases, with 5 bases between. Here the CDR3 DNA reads TGTGCCTGGACGGCGAACTATGGCTACACCTTC. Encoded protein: CAWTANYGYTF.

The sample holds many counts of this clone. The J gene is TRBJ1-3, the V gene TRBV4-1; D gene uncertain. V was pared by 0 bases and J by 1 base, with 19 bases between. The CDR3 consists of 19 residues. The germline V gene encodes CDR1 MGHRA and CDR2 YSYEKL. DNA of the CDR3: TGCGCCAGCAGCCAAGATGGGGTAATCTTGGCGGGATCTGGAAACACCATATATTTT. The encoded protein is CASSQDGVILAGSGNTIYF.

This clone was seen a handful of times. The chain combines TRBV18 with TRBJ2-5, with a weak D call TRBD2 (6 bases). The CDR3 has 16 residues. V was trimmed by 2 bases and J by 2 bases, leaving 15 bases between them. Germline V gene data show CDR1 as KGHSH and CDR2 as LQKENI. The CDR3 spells CASSPNWGGVQETQYF. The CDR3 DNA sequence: TGTGCCAGCTCACCAAATTGGGGCGGGGTACAAGAGACCCAGTACTTC.

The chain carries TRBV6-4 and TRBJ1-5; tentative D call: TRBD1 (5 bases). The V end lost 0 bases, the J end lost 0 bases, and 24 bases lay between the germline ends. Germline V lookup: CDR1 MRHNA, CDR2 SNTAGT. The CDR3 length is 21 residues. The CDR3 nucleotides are TGTGCCAGCAGTGACTCTTGCCCGACCGTGGGACCGATGAATAGCAATCAGCCCCAGCATTTT. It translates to CASSDSCPTVGPMNSNQPQHF.

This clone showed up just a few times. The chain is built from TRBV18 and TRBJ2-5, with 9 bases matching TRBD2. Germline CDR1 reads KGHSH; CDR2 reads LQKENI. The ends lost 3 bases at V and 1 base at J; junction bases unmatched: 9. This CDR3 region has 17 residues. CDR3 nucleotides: TGTGCCAGCTCACCGCTGACTAGCGGAAGCAGCCAAGAGACCCAGTACTTC. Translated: CASSPLTSGSSQETQYF.

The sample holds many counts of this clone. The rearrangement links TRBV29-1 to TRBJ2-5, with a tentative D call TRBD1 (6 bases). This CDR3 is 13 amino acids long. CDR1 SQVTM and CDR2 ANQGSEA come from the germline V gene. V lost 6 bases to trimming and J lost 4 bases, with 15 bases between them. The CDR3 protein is CSVQGDVGETQYF. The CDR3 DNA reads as TGCAGCGTACAGGGTGACGTTGGAGAGACCCAGTACTTC.

The CDR3 nucleotides are TGCAGTGCTAGAGATAGGGGTGAGGCAAGCCAGCAGTACTTC. Residues: CSARDRGEASQQYF. The genes are TRBV20-1 and TRBJ2-7, with D tentatively TRBD1 (5 bases). The CDR3 runs 14 residues. The germline V gene has CDR1 DFQATT and CDR2 SNEGSKA (reference sequence). The V gene lost 0 bases and the J gene lost 8 bases, with 17 bases spanning the gap.